This T cell receptor (beta chain) was recovered during a study of T cell repertoires in cytomegalovirus infection. Study-level information: Through public TCR beta signatures, both CMV infection and matching HLA type were indicated.

TCRdb reanalysed the reads using MiXCR and keeps one entry per CDR3 protein. The data contain more than 650,000 distinct CDR3 sequences, roughly a third of them singletons. Concerning this clonotype: The target antigen is unknown.

The CDR3 runs to 14 residues. V was shortened by 5 bases and J by 7 bases, with 18 bases between the two germline ends. Germline V gene sequence: CDR1 MNHEY, CDR2 SMNVEV (reference sequence). Whole-study results and caveats: Based on cumulative public TCR beta family frequency, carriers of CMV plus the relevant HLA were identified. Within the response measured ex vivo, HLA-C-restricted CMV-specific TCR beta clonotypes were dominant.

The V call is TRBV27, the J call TRBJ2-7; D perhaps matches TRBD1 (6 bases). Sequencing input: PBMCs. This TCR was recovered from a human donor in good health (CMV status not recorded). Some clones in this sample may be carry-over from other donors' samples. This CDR3 is CASSPSDSLQEQYF. Written as DNA, the CDR3 is TGTGCCAGCAGTCCCTCGGACAGCCTCCAGGAGCAGTACTTC.